The rows below give T cell receptor beta chains drawn from one sample of a study of blood T cell repertoires in COVID-19. Some clones are missing from TCRdb's copy, which holds only in-frame ones; the method was immunoSEQ multiplex PCR. Of some 240,000 clones in the sample, about three quarters were seen once. Sequences were obtained from peripheral blood. These receptors came from a woman aged 70-85 years with acute or convalescent COVID-19. The CDR3 runs from the conserved cysteine through the conserved F or W. The D gene is left open where the match is weak. The size entry is marked missing in some rows and otherwise reads once, few, many or a size class.

.,.,13,TRBV3-1/TRBV3-2,TRBJ1-1,TGTGCCAGCAGCCAGCGAACTGGTTCTGAAGCTTTCTTT,CASSQRTGSEAFF
.,.,16,TRBV4-2,TRBJ1-1,TGTGCCAGCAGCGAAATCCTCTCCGGAGGGGACACTGAAGCTTTCTTT,CASSEILSGGDTEAFF
TRBD1,few,16,TRBV7-8,TRBJ1-2,TGTGCCAGCAGCTTGACAGGGGGCGGCGGAGGCTATGGCTACACCTTC,CASSLTGGGGGYGYTF
TRBD1,.,12,TRBV10-2,TRBJ2-3,TGCGCCAGCATGACAGGGCGGGATACGCAGTATTTT,CASMTGRDTQYF
.,.,20,TRBV23-1,TRBJ1-6,TGCGCCAGCAGTCAATCGTATCGGGAGGGGAAAGGATCCTATAATTCACCCCTCCACTTT,CASSQSYREGKGSYNSPLHF
TRBD1,.,15,TRBV5-1,TRBJ2-7,TGCGCCAGCAGAAGACGAGGACAGGGGGCCGACGAGCAGTACTTC,CASRRRGQGADEQYF
TRBD2,.,18,TRBV3-1/TRBV3-2,TRBJ2-3,TGTGCCAGCAGCGCTAACCAAAGAGCGGGGGCCAGCACAGATACGCAGTATTTT,CASSANQRAGASTDTQYF
TRBD1,few,14,TRBV19,TRBJ1-1,TGTGCCAGTAGTATAAAAGGGGGCAACACTGAAGCTTTCTTT,CASSIKGGNTEAFF
.,once,13,TRBV7-8,TRBJ1-5,TGTGCCAGCAGCGTTCAGGGAGGTCAGCCCCAGCATTTT,CASSVQGGQPQHF
.,.,15,TRBV6-1,TRBJ1-4,TGTGCCAGCAGTGAAGCGCTCGTGGAGAACGAAAAACTGTTTTTT,CASSEALVENEKLFF
.,few,13,TRBV5-4,TRBJ2-5,TGTGCCAGCAGCTTCCGGGGTGAAGAGACCCAGTACTTC,CASSFRGEETQYF
.,.,14,TRBV7-2,TRBJ2-7,TGTGCCAGCAGCTTGATGCAGGGATCCTACGAGCAGTACTTC,CASSLMQGSYEQYF
.,.,11,TRBV20-1,TRBJ2-1,TGCAGTGCTAGAACTAGCAATGAGCAGTTCTTC,CSARTSNEQFF
.,.,14,TRBV3-1/TRBV3-2,TRBJ1-1,TGTGCCAGCAGCTTAGCTGAAGGTGGCACTGAAGCTTTCTTT,CASSLAEGGTEAFF
.,.,18,TRBV2,TRBJ1-6,TGTGCCAGCAGCACAACGTGGCATGATATGGCATATGATTCACCCCTCCACTTT,CASSTTWHDMAYDSPLHF
TRBD1,.,15,TRBV2,TRBJ1-2,TGTGCCAGCAGTACGTGGACAGGGGGCAGCTATGGCTACACCTTC,CASSTWTGGSYGYTF
.,few,15,TRBV4-3,TRBJ2-1,TGCGCCAGCAGCCAAGTAGGGGTTAGCTACAATGAGCAGTTCTTC,CASSQVGVSYNEQFF
.,.,14,TRBV21-1,TRBJ1-2,TGTGCCAGCAGTGGGACAGGGATTAGAGATGGCTACACCTTC,CASSGTGIRDGYTF
.,.,11,TRBV27,TRBJ2-1,TGTGCCAGCAGTTGGGGGGATGAGCAGTTCTTC,CASSWGDEQFF
TRBD2,.,13,TRBV18,TRBJ2-3,TGTGCCAGCCGGGGGGGTGGCACAGATACGCAGTATTTT,CASRGGGTDTQYF
.,.,11,TRBV20-1,TRBJ2-7,TGCAGTGCCCCACAGAACTACGAGCAGTACTTC,CSAPQNYEQYF
TRBD1,.,15,TRBV9,TRBJ1-1,TGTGCCAGCAGCGTACAGGGGGCGCGGAACACTGAAGCTTTCTTT,CASSVQGARNTEAFF
.,.,16,TRBV3-1/TRBV3-2,TRBJ2-4,TGTGCCAGCAGCCAAGCGGTTCCTCTAGCCAAAAACATTCAGTACTTC,CASSQAVPLAKNIQYF
TRBD1,few,16,TRBV4-1,TRBJ1-2,TGCGCCAGCAGAGGGGGCAGGGGAGAGAGTGTCTATGGCTACACCTTC,CASRGGRGESVYGYTF
.,.,14,TRBV30,TRBJ2-3,TGTGCCTGGAGTGTATTCCAGGGAGGATATACGCAGTATTTT,CAWSVFQGGYTQYF
.,.,14,TRBV18,TRBJ1-2,TGTGCCAGCTCCCACTATGAGGGGGAAGATGGCTACACCTTC,CASSHYEGEDGYTF
.,.,15,TRBV6-5,TRBJ2-2,TGTGCCAGCAGTTACTCGTCGGGAATCTCCGGGGAGCTGTTTTTT,CASSYSSGISGELFF
.,.,13,TRBV3-1/TRBV3-2,TRBJ2-2,TGTGCCAGCAGCCCCCGTACAACCGGGGAGCTGTTTTTT,CASSPRTTGELFF
TRBD2,.,15,TRBV29-1,TRBJ2-5,TGCAGCGTTGAAAGGCGGGGGGGCCCCCAAGAGACCCAGTACTTC,CSVERRGGPQETQYF
TRBD2,.,16,TRBV3-1/TRBV3-2,TRBJ2-5,TGTGCCAGCCGTCGGCTAGCGGGATCTGGGCAAGAGACCCAGTACTTC,CASRRLAGSGQETQYF
.,few,13,TRBV6-5,TRBJ2-2,TGTGCCAGCAGTTCCAGGGTGGCCGGGGAGCTGTTTTTT,CASSSRVAGELFF
TRBD1,many,17,TRBV7-2,TRBJ2-3,TGTGCCAGCAGCTTATCCCTTGTGAGGGGGCGGACAGATACGCAGTATTTT,CASSLSLVRGRTDTQYF
.,.,14,TRBV6-2/TRBV6-3,TRBJ2-3,TGTGCCAGCAGTTCCGGTCTAGCAACAGATACGCAGTATTTT,CASSSGLATDTQYF
TRBD1,.,13,TRBV5-1,TRBJ1-1,TGCGCCAGCAGCTCGGGACAGGGCACTGAAGCTTTCTTT,CASSSGQGTEAFF
.,.,15,TRBV10-2,TRBJ2-3,TGCGCCAGCAGTGAGGAGGGGGGGAAGGCAGATACGCAGTATTTT,CASSEEGGKADTQYF
.,.,13,TRBV20-1,TRBJ2-7,TGCAGTGCTAGTAGGGGCGCTCAATACGAGCAGTACTTC,CSASRGAQYEQYF
TRBD2,.,15,TRBV9,TRBJ2-5,TGTGCCAGCAGCGTAGTTAGCGGGGGCCAAGAGACCCAGTACTTC,CASSVVSGGQETQYF
.,.,15,TRBV30,TRBJ1-6,TGTGCCGCCTCGGCGGGGAGCTCCTATAATTCACCCCTCCACTTT,CAASAGSSYNSPLHF
.,.,15,TRBV27,TRBJ2-2,TGTGCCAGCGTCAGGGCAGGGAACGGAGTAGGGGAGCTGTTTTTT,CASVRAGNGVGELFF
.,.,16,TRBV19,TRBJ1-2,TGTGCCAGCCGCCTGACAGGCAGGACGGGGACGGATGGCTACACCTTC,CASRLTGRTGTDGYTF
.,.,12,TRBV29-1,TRBJ2-3,TGCAGCGTGCGTCCTAGCACAGATACGCAGTATTTT,CSVRPSTDTQYF
TRBD1,few,16,TRBV5-1,TRBJ1-1,TGCGCCAGCAGCTTGGCAGGGGGCGCCGGGAACACTGAAGCTTTCTTT,CASSLAGGAGNTEAFF
TRBD1,.,15,TRBV3-1/TRBV3-2,TRBJ1-6,TGTGCCAGCAGTACCACAGGGGAACCGAATTCACCCCTCCACTTT,CASSTTGEPNSPLHF
TRBD1,few,15,TRBV19,TRBJ2-7,TGTGCCAGTAGGAAAACTACCGGGGCAGGGGGCGAGCAGTACTTC,CASRKTTGAGGEQYF
TRBD1,.,14,TRBV18,TRBJ1-4,TGTGCCAGCTCTCTCCGACAGGGGGACGAAAAACTGTTTTTT,CASSLRQGDEKLFF